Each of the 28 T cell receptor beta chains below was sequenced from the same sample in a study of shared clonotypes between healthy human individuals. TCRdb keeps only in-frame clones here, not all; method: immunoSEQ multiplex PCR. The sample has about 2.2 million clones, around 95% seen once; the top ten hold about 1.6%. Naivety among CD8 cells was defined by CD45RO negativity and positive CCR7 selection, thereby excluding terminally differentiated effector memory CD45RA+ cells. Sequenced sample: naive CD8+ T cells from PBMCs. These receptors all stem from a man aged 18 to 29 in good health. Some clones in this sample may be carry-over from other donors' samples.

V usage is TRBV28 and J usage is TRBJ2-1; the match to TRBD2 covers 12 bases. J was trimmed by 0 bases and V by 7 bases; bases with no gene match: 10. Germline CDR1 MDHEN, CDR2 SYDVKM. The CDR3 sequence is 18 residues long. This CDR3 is CASNSASGRGSSYNEQFF. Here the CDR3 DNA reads TGTGCCAGCAATTCGGCTAGCGGGAGGGGAAGCTCCTACAATGAGCAGTTCTTC.

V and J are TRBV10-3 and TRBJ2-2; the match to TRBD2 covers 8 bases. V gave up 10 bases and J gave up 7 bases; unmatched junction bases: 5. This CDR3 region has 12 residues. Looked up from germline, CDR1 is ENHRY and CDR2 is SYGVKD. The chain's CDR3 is CASESGSGELFF. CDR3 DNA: TGTGCCAGCGAAAGCGGGAGCGGGGAGCTGTTTTTT.

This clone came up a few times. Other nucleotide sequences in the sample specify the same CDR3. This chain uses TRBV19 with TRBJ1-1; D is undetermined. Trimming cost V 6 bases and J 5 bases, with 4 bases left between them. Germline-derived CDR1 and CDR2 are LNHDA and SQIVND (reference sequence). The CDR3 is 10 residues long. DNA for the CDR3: TGTGCCAGTAGGGGAACTGAAGCTTTCTTT. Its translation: CASRGTEAFF.

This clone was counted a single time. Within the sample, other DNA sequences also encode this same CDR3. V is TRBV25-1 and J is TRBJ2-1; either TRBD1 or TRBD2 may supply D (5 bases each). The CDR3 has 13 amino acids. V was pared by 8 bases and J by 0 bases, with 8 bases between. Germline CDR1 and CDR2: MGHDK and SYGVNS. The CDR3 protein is CASAGSSYNEQFF. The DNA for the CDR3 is TGTGCCAGCGCAGGGAGCTCCTACAATGAGCAGTTCTTC.

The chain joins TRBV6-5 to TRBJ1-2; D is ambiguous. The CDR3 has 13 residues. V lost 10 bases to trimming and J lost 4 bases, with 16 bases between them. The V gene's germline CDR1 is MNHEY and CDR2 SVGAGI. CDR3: CATRSGGSYGYTF. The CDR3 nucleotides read TGTGCCACCCGGTCCGGCGGCTCCTATGGCTACACCTTC.

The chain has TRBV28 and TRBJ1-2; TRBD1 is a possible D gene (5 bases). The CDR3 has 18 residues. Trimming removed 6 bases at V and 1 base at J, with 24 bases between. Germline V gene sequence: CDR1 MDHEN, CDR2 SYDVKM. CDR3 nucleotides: TGTGCCAGCAGGCTAGGCTGGGGCGCGTCGGCGGGTAACTATGGCTACACCTTC. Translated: CASRLGWGASAGNYGYTF.

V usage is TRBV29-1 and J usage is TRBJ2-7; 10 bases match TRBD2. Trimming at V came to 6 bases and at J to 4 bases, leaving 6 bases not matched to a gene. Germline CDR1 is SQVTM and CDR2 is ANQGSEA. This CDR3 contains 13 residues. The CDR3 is CSVISGRGYEQYF. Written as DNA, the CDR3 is TGCAGCGTCATCAGCGGGAGGGGTTACGAGCAGTACTTC.

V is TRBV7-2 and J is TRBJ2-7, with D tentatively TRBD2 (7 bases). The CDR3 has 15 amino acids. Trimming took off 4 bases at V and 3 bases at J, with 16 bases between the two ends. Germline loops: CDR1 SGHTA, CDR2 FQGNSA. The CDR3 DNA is TGTGCCAGCAGCTCCCGGGGAGGGGGGAACTACGAGCAGTACTTC. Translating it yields CASSSRGGGNYEQYF.

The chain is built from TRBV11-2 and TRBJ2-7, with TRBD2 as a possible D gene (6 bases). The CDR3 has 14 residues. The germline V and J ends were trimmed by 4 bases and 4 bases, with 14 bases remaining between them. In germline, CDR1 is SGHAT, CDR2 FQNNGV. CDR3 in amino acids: CASSSEDYPYEQYF. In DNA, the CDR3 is TGTGCCAGCAGCTCGGAGGACTACCCATACGAGCAGTACTTC.

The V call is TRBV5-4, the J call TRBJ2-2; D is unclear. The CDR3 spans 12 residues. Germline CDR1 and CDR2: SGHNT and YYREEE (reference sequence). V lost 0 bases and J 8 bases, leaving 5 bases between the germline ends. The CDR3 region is CASSLASGELFF. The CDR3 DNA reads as TGTGCCAGCAGCTTGGCCAGTGGGGAGCTGTTTTTT.

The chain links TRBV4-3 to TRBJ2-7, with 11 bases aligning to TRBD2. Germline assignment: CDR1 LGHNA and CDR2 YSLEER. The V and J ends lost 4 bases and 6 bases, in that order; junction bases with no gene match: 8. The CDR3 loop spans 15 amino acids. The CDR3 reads CASSLLTGTSGEQYF. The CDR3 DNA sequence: TGCGCCAGCAGCCTCCTAACCGGGACTAGCGGCGAGCAGTACTTC.

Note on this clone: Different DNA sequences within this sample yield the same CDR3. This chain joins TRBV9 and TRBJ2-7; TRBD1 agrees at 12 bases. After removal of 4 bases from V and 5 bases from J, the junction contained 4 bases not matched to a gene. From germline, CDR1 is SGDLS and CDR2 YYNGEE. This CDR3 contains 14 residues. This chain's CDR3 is CASSPGQGANEQYF. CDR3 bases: TGTGCCAGCAGCCCGGGACAGGGGGCAAACGAGCAGTACTTC.

CDR3 residues: CASSLQGIDTEAFF. CDR3 sequence (DNA): TGTGCCAGCAGTTTACAGGGGATCGACACTGAAGCTTTCTTT. This chain connects TRBV6-5 to TRBJ1-1; the match to TRBD1 covers 7 bases. Losses at the gene ends were 4 bases for V and 3 bases for J; bases not matched to a gene: 5. CDR3 size: 14 residues. Per the germline V gene, CDR1 is MNHEY and CDR2 is SVGAGI.

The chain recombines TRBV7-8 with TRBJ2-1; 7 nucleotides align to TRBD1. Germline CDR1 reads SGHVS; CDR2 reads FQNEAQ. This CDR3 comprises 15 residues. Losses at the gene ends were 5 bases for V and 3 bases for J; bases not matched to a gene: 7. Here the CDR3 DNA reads TGTGCCAGCAGCGAACAGGGGAAGAACTACAATGAGCAGTTCTTC. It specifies CASSEQGKNYNEQFF. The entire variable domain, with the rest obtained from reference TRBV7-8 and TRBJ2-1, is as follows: GAGVSQSPRYKVAKRGQDVALRCDPISGHVSLFWYQQALGQGPEFLTYFQNEAQLDKSGLPSDRFFAERPEGSVSTLKIQRTQQEDSAVYLCASSEQGKNYNEQFFGPGTRLTVL.

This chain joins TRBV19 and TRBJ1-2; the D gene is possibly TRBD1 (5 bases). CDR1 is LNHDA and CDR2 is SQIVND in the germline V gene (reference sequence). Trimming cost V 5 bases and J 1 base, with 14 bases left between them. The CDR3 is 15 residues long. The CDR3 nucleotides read TGTGCCAGTAGTCCATACGACAGTGATAACTATGGCTACACCTTC. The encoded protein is CASSPYDSDNYGYTF.

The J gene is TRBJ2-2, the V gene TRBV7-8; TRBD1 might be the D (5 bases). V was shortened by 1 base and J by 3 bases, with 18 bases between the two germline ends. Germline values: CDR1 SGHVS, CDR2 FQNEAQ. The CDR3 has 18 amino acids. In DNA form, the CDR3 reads TGTGCCAGCAGCTTAGAAGTGAGAGTAGGGGCCCACACCGGGGAGCTGTTTTTT. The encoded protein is CASSLEVRVGAHTGELFF.

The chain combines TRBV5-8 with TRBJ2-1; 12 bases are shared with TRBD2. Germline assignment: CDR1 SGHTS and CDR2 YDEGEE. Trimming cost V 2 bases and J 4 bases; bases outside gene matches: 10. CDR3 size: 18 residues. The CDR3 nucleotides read TGTGCCAGCAGCTTTATAACAGGACTAGCGGGATTATACAATGAGCAGTTCTTC. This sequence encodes CASSFITGLAGLYNEQFF.

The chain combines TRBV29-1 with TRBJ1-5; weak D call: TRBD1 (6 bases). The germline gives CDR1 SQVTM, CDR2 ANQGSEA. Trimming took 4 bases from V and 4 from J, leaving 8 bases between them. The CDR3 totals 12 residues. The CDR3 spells CSVGGPNQPQHF. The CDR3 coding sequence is TGCAGCGTTGGGGGGCCAAATCAGCCCCAGCATTTT.

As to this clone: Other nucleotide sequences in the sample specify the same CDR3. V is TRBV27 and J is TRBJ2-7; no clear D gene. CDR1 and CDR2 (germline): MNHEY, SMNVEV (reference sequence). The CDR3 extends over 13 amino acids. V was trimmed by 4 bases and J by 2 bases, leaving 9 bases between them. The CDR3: CASSYGRTYEQYF. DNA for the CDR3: TGTGCCAGCAGTTACGGCCGAACCTACGAGCAGTACTTC.

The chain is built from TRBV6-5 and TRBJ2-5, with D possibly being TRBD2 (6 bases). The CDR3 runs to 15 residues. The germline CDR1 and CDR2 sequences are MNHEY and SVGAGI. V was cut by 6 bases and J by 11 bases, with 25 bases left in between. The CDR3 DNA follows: TGTGCCAGCAGGCCCGGGACTTCGGCTGGGGAAGAGCAGTACTTC. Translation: CASRPGTSAGEEQYF.

The CDR3 protein is CSVLDSTGGTGELFF. The DNA of the CDR3 is TGCAGCGTCCTGGATTCGACAGGGGGAACCGGGGAGCTGTTTTTT. The rearrangement joins TRBV29-1 to TRBJ2-2, with 9 bases aligning to TRBD1. The CDR3 covers 15 residues. Looked up from germline, CDR1 is SQVTM and CDR2 is ANQGSEA. The junction had 10 bases not matched to a gene; V was cut back by 6 bases and J by 5 bases.

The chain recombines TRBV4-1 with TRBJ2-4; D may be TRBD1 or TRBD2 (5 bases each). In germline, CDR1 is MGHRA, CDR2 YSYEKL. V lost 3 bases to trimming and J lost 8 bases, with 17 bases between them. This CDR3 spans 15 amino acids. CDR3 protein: CASSHRRGAKDIQYF. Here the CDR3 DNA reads TGCGCCAGCAGCCACCGCCGGGGCGCCAAGGACATTCAGTACTTC.

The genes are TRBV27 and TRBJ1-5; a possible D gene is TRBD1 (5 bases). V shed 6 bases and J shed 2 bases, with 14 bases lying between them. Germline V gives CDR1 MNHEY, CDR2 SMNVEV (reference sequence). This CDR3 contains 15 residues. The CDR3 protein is CASSPGTRGNQPQHF. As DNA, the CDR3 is TGTGCCAGCAGCCCCGGGACGCGTGGCAATCAGCCCCAGCATTTT.

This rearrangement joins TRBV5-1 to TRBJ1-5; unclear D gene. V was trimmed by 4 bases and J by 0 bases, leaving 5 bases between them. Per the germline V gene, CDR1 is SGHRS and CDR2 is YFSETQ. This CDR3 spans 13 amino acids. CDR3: CASSTPSNQPQHF. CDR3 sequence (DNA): TGCGCCAGCAGCACCCCTAGCAATCAGCCCCAGCATTTT.

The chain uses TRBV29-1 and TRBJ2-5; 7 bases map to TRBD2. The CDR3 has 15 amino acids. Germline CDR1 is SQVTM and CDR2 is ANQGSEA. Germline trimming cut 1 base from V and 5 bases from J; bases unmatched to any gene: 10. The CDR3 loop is CSVEGGEGSWETQYF. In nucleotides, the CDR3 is TGCAGCGTTGAAGGGGGGGAGGGCTCCTGGGAGACCCAGTACTTC.

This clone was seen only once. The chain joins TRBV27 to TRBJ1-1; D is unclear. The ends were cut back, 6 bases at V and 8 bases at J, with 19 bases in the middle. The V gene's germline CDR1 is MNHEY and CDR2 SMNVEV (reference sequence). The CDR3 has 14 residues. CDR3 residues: CASSPRTLRREAFF. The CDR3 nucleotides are TGTGCCAGCAGCCCCCGCACTCTCAGAAGAGAAGCTTTCTTT.

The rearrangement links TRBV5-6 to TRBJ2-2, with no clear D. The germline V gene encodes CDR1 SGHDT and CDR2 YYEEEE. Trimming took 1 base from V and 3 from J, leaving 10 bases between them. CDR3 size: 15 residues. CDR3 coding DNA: TGTGCCAGCAGCTTGTTGGGCAGTTACACCGGGGAGCTGTTTTTT. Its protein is CASSLLGSYTGELFF.

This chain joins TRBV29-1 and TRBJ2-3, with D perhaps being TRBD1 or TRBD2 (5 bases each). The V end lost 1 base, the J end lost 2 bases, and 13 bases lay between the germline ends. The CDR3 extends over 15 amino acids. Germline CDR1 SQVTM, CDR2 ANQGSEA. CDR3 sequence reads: CSVEGGIAPTDTQYF. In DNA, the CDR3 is TGCAGCGTTGAAGGGGGGATCGCTCCCACAGATACGCAGTATTTT.